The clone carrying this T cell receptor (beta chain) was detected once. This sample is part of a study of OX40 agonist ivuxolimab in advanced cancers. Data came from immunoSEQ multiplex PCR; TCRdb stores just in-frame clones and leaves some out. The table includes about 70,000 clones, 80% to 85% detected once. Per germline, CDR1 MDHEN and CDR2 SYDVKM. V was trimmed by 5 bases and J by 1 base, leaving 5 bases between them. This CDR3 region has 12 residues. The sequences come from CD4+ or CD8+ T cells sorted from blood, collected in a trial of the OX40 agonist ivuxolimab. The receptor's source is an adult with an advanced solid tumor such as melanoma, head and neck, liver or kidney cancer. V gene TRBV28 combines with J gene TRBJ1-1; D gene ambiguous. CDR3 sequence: CASSRQNTEAFF. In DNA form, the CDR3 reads TGTGCCAGCAGTCGGCAGAACACTGAAGCTTTCTTT.